One sample yielded the 21 T cell receptor beta chains listed below, sequenced in a study of OX40 agonist ivuxolimab in advanced cancers. Method: immunoSEQ multiplex PCR; TCRdb's copy keeps in-frame clones and lacks some. The sample includes about 41,000 clones, almost 80% seen only once; the top ten take approximately 22%. This specimen consisted of CD4+ or CD8+ T cells sorted from blood, obtained in a trial of the OX40 agonist ivuxolimab. These receptors originate from an adult with an advanced solid tumor such as melanoma, head and neck, liver or kidney cancer.

The chain joins TRBV11-2 to TRBJ1-1, with D tentatively TRBD1 (5 bases). CDR3 length equals 15 residues. Trimming removed 4 bases at V and 1 base at J, with 13 bases between. CDR1 and CDR2 from the germline V gene are SGHAT and FQNNGV. DNA for the CDR3: TGTGCCAGCAGCTCTTCAGGGTTGGGGAACACTGAAGCTTTCTTT. Translation: CASSSSGLGNTEAFF.

The V and J genes are TRBV4-3 and TRBJ1-2; maybe TRBD1 (5 bases). Deletions cut 5 bases from V and 0 bases from J, with 16 bases between. Germline-derived CDR1 and CDR2 are LGHNA and YSLEER. CDR3 length equals 16 residues. This CDR3 reads CASSSQGRTSNYGYTF. The CDR3 DNA reads TGCGCCAGCAGCTCCCAGGGTCGGACCTCTAACTATGGCTACACCTTC.

The chain carries TRBV7-2 and TRBJ2-5, with D possibly called TRBD1 or TRBD2 (5 bases each). V lost 4 bases and J 1 base, leaving 7 bases between the germline ends. The V gene's germline CDR1 is SGHTA and CDR2 FQGNSA. The CDR3 contains 13 residues. The CDR3 reads CASSSGTQETQYF. DNA of the CDR3: TGTGCCAGCAGCTCCGGGACCCAAGAGACCCAGTACTTC.

This chain links TRBV7-9 with TRBJ2-1, with TRBD2 matching over 9 bases. The V and J ends lost 6 bases and 4 bases, in that order; junction bases with no gene match: 4. Germline lookup yields CDR1 SEHNR and CDR2 FQNEAQ (reference sequence). This CDR3 spans 14 amino acids. The CDR3 nucleotides read TGTGCCAGCAGTAGACTAGCGGAGTACAATGAGCAGTTCTTC. Translated: CASSRLAEYNEQFF. The variable domain in full, with the rest retrieved from reference TRBV7-9 and TRBJ2-1, is DTGVSQNPRHKITKRGQNVTFRCDPISEHNRLYWYRQTLGQGPEFLTYFQNEAQLEKSRLLSDRFSAERPKGSFSTLEIQRTEQGDSAMYLCASSRLAEYNEQFFGPGTRLTVL.

The chain uses TRBV27 and TRBJ2-4; D possibly corresponds to TRBD1 (6 bases). CDR1 and CDR2 (germline): MNHEY, SMNVEV (reference sequence). The V end was cut by 2 bases, the J end by 13 bases, with 9 bases between. This CDR3 region has 11 residues. CDR3 sequence reads: CASSLGQKQYF. The CDR3 DNA reads as TGTGCCAGCAGTTTAGGACAGAAACAGTACTTC.

V and J are TRBV27 and TRBJ1-1; D is possibly TRBD1 (5 bases). V was trimmed by 6 bases and J by 1 base, leaving 9 bases between them. Germline values: CDR1 MNHEY, CDR2 SMNVEV (reference sequence). CDR3 length: 13 amino acids. CDR3 protein: CASRRGQNTEAFF. The CDR3 DNA reads as TGTGCCAGCAGACGTGGACAGAACACTGAAGCTTTCTTT.

The V call is TRBV5-1, the J call TRBJ2-7; the match to TRBD2 covers 12 bases. The germline V gene encodes CDR1 SGHRS and CDR2 YFSETQ. V gave up 4 bases and J gave up 7 bases; unmatched junction bases: 12. This CDR3 region has 16 residues. In nucleotides, the CDR3 is TGCGCCAGCAGCCCACGACTAGCGGGGGACCTTGGGGAGCAGTACTTC. This sequence encodes CASSPRLAGDLGEQYF.

The chain combines TRBV30 with TRBJ2-2; D unresolved. The CDR3 consists of 14 residues. The germline V gene has CDR1 GTSNPN and CDR2 SVGIG (reference sequence). Trimming removed 4 bases from V and 1 base from J, with 10 bases in between. The CDR3 reads CAWMRLVNTGELFF. The CDR3 DNA reads TGTGCCTGGATGAGGCTAGTGAACACCGGGGAGCTGTTTTTT.

The chain couples TRBV7-9 to TRBJ2-7; TRBD2 might be the D (5 bases). Germline values: CDR1 SEHNR, CDR2 FQNEAQ (reference sequence). The V gene lost 5 bases and the J gene lost 0 bases, with 14 bases spanning the gap. This CDR3 comprises 15 residues. This chain's CDR3 is CASSLYGERSYEQYF. The DNA for the CDR3 is TGTGCCAGCAGCCTGTACGGGGAACGCTCCTACGAGCAGTACTTC. Complete variable domain (other parts from reference TRBV7-9 and TRBJ2-7): DTGVSQNPRHKITKRGQNVTFRCDPISEHNRLYWYRQTLGQGPEFLTYFQNEAQLEKSRLLSDRFSAERPKGSFSTLEIQRTEQGDSAMYLCASSLYGERSYEQYFGPGTRLTVT.

This clone has more than one count but fewer than ten. The chain joins TRBV4-1 to TRBJ2-5, with 12 bases matching TRBD1. Unmatched junction bases numbered 4, after V lost 0 bases and J lost 5 bases. CDR1 and CDR2 from the germline V gene are MGHRA and YSYEKL. CDR3 length equals 16 residues. CDR3 loop: CASSQDGTGGIETQYF. The CDR3 nucleotides are TGCGCCAGCAGCCAAGATGGGACAGGGGGCATTGAGACCCAGTACTTC.

The rearrangement joins TRBV7-2 to TRBJ2-3; the match to TRBD2 covers 7 bases. The CDR3 covers 16 residues. Germline CDR1 SGHTA, CDR2 FQGNSA. Germline trimming cut 1 base from V and 0 bases from J; bases unmatched to any gene: 4. The CDR3 sequence is CASSLVGGTSTDTQYF. The CDR3 nucleotides read TGTGCCAGCAGCTTAGTGGGGGGGACTAGCACAGATACGCAGTATTTT.

The chain has TRBV27 and TRBJ2-3, with 8 positions matching TRBD2. The CDR3 covers 16 residues. CDR1 and CDR2 from the germline V gene are MNHEY and SMNVEV (reference sequence). Trimming removed 8 bases from V and 2 bases from J; junction bases left unmatched: 12. The CDR3 nucleotides read TGTGCCAGCCGTGCTTCCGGCGGGAGGTCCACAGATACGCAGTATTTT. Translation gives CASRASGGRSTDTQYF.

This clone was counted a few times. V is TRBV29-1 and J is TRBJ2-1; TRBD1 or TRBD2 may be the D gene (5 bases each). The CDR3 totals 12 residues. V was pared by 4 bases and J by 6 bases, with 10 bases between. Germline values: CDR1 SQVTM, CDR2 ANQGSEA. The chain's CDR3 is CSVGGAFNEQFF. CDR3 DNA: TGCAGCGTTGGAGGGGCGTTCAATGAGCAGTTCTTC.

The genes are TRBV6-5 and TRBJ2-1, with D perhaps being TRBD1 or TRBD2 (5 bases each). This CDR3 region has 15 residues. The germline CDR1 and CDR2 sequences are MNHEY and SVGAGI. Trimming took off 6 bases at V and 0 bases at J, with 12 bases between the two ends. The CDR3 DNA sequence: TGTGCCAGCAGGCAGGGTGGGACCTCCTACAATGAGCAGTTCTTC. This sequence encodes CASRQGGTSYNEQFF.

The V and J genes are TRBV28 and TRBJ2-2; 7 positions agree with TRBD2. CDR3 size: 16 residues. The ends lost 5 bases at V and 1 base at J; junction bases unmatched: 7. Germline values: CDR1 MDHEN, CDR2 SYDVKM. CDR3 sequence: CASSLRGVVNTGELFF. The DNA for the CDR3 is TGTGCCAGCAGTCTCCGGGGGGTGGTGAACACCGGGGAGCTGTTTTTT. The full variable domain, its missing parts supplied by reference TRBV28 and TRBJ2-2, is DVKVTQSSRYLVKRTGEKVFLECVQDMDHENMFWYRQDPGLGLRLIYFSYDVKMKEKGDIPEGYSVSREKKERFSLILESASTNQTSMYLCASSLRGVVNTGELFFGEGSRLTVL.

This clone was counted only a few times. The chain joins TRBV10-3 to TRBJ1-2; no firm D call. The CDR3 loop spans 15 amino acids. Looked up from germline, CDR1 is ENHRY and CDR2 is SYGVKD. With 2 bases removed from V and 6 bases from J, the gap between germline ends came to 16 bases. The CDR3 DNA is TGTGCCATCAGTGAGATACTTTCGGGGTCGGATGGCTACACCTTC. This gives the protein CAISEILSGSDGYTF.

The genes are TRBV6-5 and TRBJ2-2; D may match TRBD1 or TRBD2 (5 bases each). The V gene's germline CDR1 is MNHEY and CDR2 SVGAGI. V dropped 7 bases and J dropped 5 bases, with 11 bases sitting between them. CDR3 size: 13 residues. The CDR3 DNA reads TGTGCCAGCAAAAGGGGCGGGACCGGGGAGCTGTTTTTT. This encodes CASKRGGTGELFF.

In this sample, this clone turned up many times. The J gene is TRBJ2-7, the V gene TRBV10-3; 9 bases fit TRBD1. The CDR3 is 15 residues long. With V trimmed by 3 bases and J by 5 bases, 8 bases remained unmatched. Germline V CDR1 and CDR2: ENHRY, SYGVKD. The CDR3 DNA follows: TGTGCCATCAGTGATCCGGGACAGGGTGCCCACGAGCAGTACTTC. Translation gives CAISDPGQGAHEQYF.

The CDR3: CASSSTGGYTGELFF. As DNA, the CDR3 is TGCGCCAGCAGCTCAACAGGGGGTTACACCGGGGAGCTGTTTTTT. The chain is built from TRBV5-1 and TRBJ2-2; 8 bases match TRBD1. The CDR3 sequence is 15 residues long. The V gene's germline CDR1 is SGHRS and CDR2 YFSETQ. V was clipped by 3 bases and J by 3 bases; unmatched bases: 4.

The V gene is TRBV19, the J gene TRBJ2-7; tentatively, D is TRBD1 (5 bases). This CDR3 contains 13 residues. The V end was cut by 5 bases, the J end by 4 bases, with 12 bases between. Germline-derived CDR1 and CDR2 are LNHDA and SQIVND (reference sequence). The CDR3 DNA sequence: TGTGCCAGTAGTCTCCAAGGGGTGTACGAGCAGTACTTC. It is translated as CASSLQGVYEQYF.

In its sample, this clone was seen once. The chain employs TRBV5-4 and TRBJ1-2; TRBD1 agrees at 8 bases. Germline CDR1 reads SGHNT; CDR2 reads YYREEE (reference sequence). The CDR3 spans 16 residues. With V trimmed by 2 bases and J by 0 bases, 6 bases remained unmatched. For the CDR3, the DNA is TGTGCCAGCAGCTTCGGACAGGGTCAAGCTAACTATGGCTACACCTTC. Its protein product is CASSFGQGQANYGYTF.